Below, 10 T cell receptor beta chains from the same sample are listed, as sequenced in a study of cytomegalovirus exposure and HLA in healthy donors. PCR employed 60 Vbeta and 13 Jbeta primers. Using immunoSEQ multiplex PCR, the repertoire was profiled, and TCRdb retains in-frame clones only, with some absent. Here the sample spans roughly 190,000 clones, 80% to 85% being singletons. The sequenced sample was PBMCs. The source is a woman in her thirties or forties in good health and CMV-seronegative.

The chain employs TRBV2 and TRBJ1-6; the match to TRBD1 covers 10 bases. The CDR3 totals 15 residues. Germline V gives CDR1 SNHLY, CDR2 FYNNEI. Trimming at V came to 6 bases and at J to 7 bases, leaving 6 bases not matched to a gene. This CDR3 reads CASSGGGQGNSPLHF. The CDR3 nucleotides read TGTGCCAGCAGCGGGGGGGGACAGGGGAATTCACCCCTCCACTTT.

This clone was counted between two and nine times. The chain carries TRBV4-1 and TRBJ1-5; 7 bases are shared with TRBD1. The CDR3 contains 16 residues. The V segment lost 3 bases and the J segment 5 bases; nucleotides outside the gene matches: 10. Germline lookup yields CDR1 MGHRA and CDR2 YSYEKL. The CDR3 is CASSHSINQGDQPQHF. CDR3 nucleotide sequence: TGCGCCAGCAGCCATTCAATCAACCAGGGGGATCAGCCCCAGCATTTT.

This clone was seen a handful of times. The chain combines TRBV19 with TRBJ2-7, with D possibly matching TRBD1 (5 bases). Germline CDR1 LNHDA, CDR2 SQIVND (reference sequence). V dropped 1 base and J dropped 3 bases, with 7 bases sitting between them. The CDR3 totals 13 residues. For the CDR3, the DNA is TGTGCCAGTAGTATAGGGCAGGGCTACGAGCAGTACGTC. Residues: CASSIGQGYEQYV.

Turning to this clone: The sample contains more than one DNA sequence encoding this CDR3. The genes are TRBV5-1 and TRBJ2-3; 10 bases fit TRBD2. Germline lookup yields CDR1 SGHRS and CDR2 YFSETQ. The CDR3 sequence is 15 residues long. Trimming removed 1 base from V and 5 bases from J; junction bases left unmatched: 4. CDR3 DNA sequence: TGCGCCAGCAGCTTGAGCTTAGCGGGGGGAGATACGCAGTATTTT. Protein product: CASSLSLAGGDTQYF.

The chain carries TRBV9 and TRBJ2-1; D is perhaps TRBD2 (5 bases). This CDR3 contains 14 residues. Germline V gene data show CDR1 as SGDLS and CDR2 as YYNGEE. Trimming stripped 1 base from V and 1 base from J, with 6 bases between. In DNA form, the CDR3 reads TGTGCCAGCAGCGTAAGCGGATCCTACAATGAGCAGTTCTTC. It specifies CASSVSGSYNEQFF.

The rearrangement uses TRBV2 and TRBJ1-1; 7 bases fit TRBD1. The trim removed 10 bases at V and 1 base at J, leaving 15 bases unmatched. The CDR3 spans 16 residues. From germline, CDR1 is SNHLY and CDR2 FYNNEI. The CDR3 spells CATSKGRGLGNTEAFF. CDR3 DNA sequence: TGTGCCACGTCTAAGGGCAGGGGGTTAGGGAACACTGAAGCTTTCTTT.

V is TRBV6-5 and J is TRBJ2-1; 12 positions match TRBD2. CDR3 length: 14 residues. With V trimmed by 4 bases and J by 9 bases, 4 bases remained unmatched. Germline lookup yields CDR1 MNHEY and CDR2 SVGAGI. CDR3 protein: CASSSSGRAGEQFF. The CDR3 DNA reads TGTGCCAGCAGTTCTAGCGGGAGGGCTGGTGAGCAGTTCTTC.

This chain links TRBV5-1 with TRBJ2-1; tentative D call: TRBD1 (6 bases). This CDR3 spans 15 amino acids. Trimming pared 0 bases from V and 9 bases from J, leaving 16 bases between. CDR1 and CDR2 from the germline V gene are SGHRS and YFSETQ. The CDR3 coding sequence is TGCGCCAGCAGCTTGGGACAGGACCTCACCTTTGAGCAGTTCTTC. This gives the protein CASSLGQDLTFEQFF.

This chain uses TRBV7-3 with TRBJ2-1; 8 nucleotides align to TRBD1. This CDR3 is 13 amino acids long. The junction had 1 base not matched to a gene; V was cut back by 4 bases and J by 5 bases. CDR1 is SGHTA, CDR2 FQGTGA, per germline. This chain's CDR3 is CASSSDRDNEQFF. Written as DNA, the CDR3 is TGTGCCAGCAGCTCGGACAGGGACAATGAGCAGTTCTTC.

This clone was counted a single time. The chain is built from TRBV12-5 and TRBJ1-1, with a possible D match to TRBD1 (5 bases). This CDR3 region has 14 residues. Germline V gene sequence: CDR1 LGHNT, CDR2 FRNRAP. The V gene lost 6 bases and the J gene lost 1 base, with 12 bases spanning the gap. The CDR3 loop is CASGRVPENTEAFF. The CDR3 DNA reads TGTGCTAGTGGCAGGGTCCCCGAGAACACTGAAGCTTTCTTT. The complete variable domain, with remaining parts taken from reference TRBV12-5 and TRBJ1-1, reads DARVTQTPRHKVTEMGQEVTMRCQPILGHNTVFWYRQTMMQGLELLAYFRNRAPLDDSGMPKDRFSAEMPDATLATLKIQPSEPRDSAVYFCASGRVPENTEAFFGQGTRLTVV.